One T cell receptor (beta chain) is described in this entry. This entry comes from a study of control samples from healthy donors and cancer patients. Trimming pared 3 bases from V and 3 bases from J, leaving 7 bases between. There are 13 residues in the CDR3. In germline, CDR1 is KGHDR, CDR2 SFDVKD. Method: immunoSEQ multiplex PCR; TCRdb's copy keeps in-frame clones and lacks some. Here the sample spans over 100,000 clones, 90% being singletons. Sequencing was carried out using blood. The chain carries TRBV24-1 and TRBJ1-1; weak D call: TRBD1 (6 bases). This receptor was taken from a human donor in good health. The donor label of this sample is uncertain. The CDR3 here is CATSDEGDTEAFF. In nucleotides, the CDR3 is TGTGCCACCAGTGATGAGGGGGACACTGAAGCTTTCTTT.